Shown below are 25 T cell receptor beta chains from a single sample sequenced in a study of cytomegalovirus exposure and HLA in healthy donors. Profiled with immunoSEQ multiplex PCR; TCRdb holds only in-frame clones, not every one. The profile shows about 60,000 clones, 90% to 97% of them singletons. The sample taken for sequencing was PBMCs. The receptors here all came from a young man in good health and CMV-seronegative.

V usage is TRBV30 and J usage is TRBJ2-7; possible D gene TRBD2, 6 bases. The V end lost 2 bases, the J end lost 4 bases, and 15 bases lay between the germline ends. CDR3 size: 14 residues. From germline, CDR1 is GTSNPN and CDR2 SVGIG (reference sequence). CDR3 loop: CAWSRETRAYEQYF. The DNA for the CDR3 is TGTGCCTGGAGTCGGGAGACCAGGGCGTACGAGCAGTACTTC.

This chain joins TRBV6-5 and TRBJ2-5; 7 positions agree with TRBD1. CDR1 is MNHEY and CDR2 is SVGAGI in the germline V gene. The CDR3 sequence is 13 residues long. V lost 5 bases and J lost 5; bases outside the gene matches: 5. The CDR3 here is CASSRTGWETQYF. As DNA, the CDR3 is TGTGCCAGCAGTCGGACAGGTTGGGAGACCCAGTACTTC.

The chain recombines TRBV13 with TRBJ2-3, with D hard to call. The germline V gene has CDR1 PRHDT and CDR2 FYEKMQ (reference sequence). This CDR3 region has 16 residues. The germline V and J ends were trimmed by 5 bases and 0 bases, with 15 bases remaining between them. Here the CDR3 DNA reads TGTGCCAGCAGCATAACGGCGGAATCTAGCACAGATACGCAGTATTTT. Translated, it gives CASSITAESSTDTQYF. The full variable domain, in which reference TRBV13 and TRBJ2-3 provide the parts outside the CDR3, is AAGVIQSPRHLIKEKRETATLKCYPIPRHDTVYWYQQGPGQDPQFLISFYEKMQSDKGSIPDRFSAQQFSDYHSELNMSSLELGDSALYFCASSITAESSTDTQYFGPGTRLTVL.

The chain joins TRBV5-1 to TRBJ2-5, with D tentatively TRBD2 (5 bases). The CDR3 length is 15 residues. Germline CDR1 SGHRS, CDR2 YFSETQ. The germline V and J ends were trimmed by 5 bases and 2 bases, with 16 bases remaining between them. The CDR3, as DNA: TGCGCCAGCAGGGGAGAGGGAGTGAGTCAAGAGACCCAGTACTTC. It yields the protein CASRGEGVSQETQYF.

The rearrangement uses TRBV27 and TRBJ2-7, with 9 bases lining up with TRBD1. The length of the CDR3 is 14 residues. The germline CDR1 and CDR2 sequences are MNHEY and SMNVEV (reference sequence). Unmatched junction bases numbered 9, after V lost 5 bases and J lost 7 bases. The CDR3 nucleotides read TGTGCCAGCAGTCGGGACAGGGCCGACTGGGAGCAGTACTTC. This gives the protein CASSRDRADWEQYF.

This clone was recorded only once. The rearrangement uses TRBV7-2 and TRBJ2-5, with a tentative D call TRBD1 (6 bases). Germline CDR1 reads SGHTA; CDR2 reads FQGNSA. With 4 bases removed from V and 5 bases from J, the gap between germline ends came to 11 bases. This CDR3 contains 13 residues. The CDR3 nucleotides are TGTGCCAGCAGCTCCTTCAGGGGCGAGACCCAGTACTTC. This gives the protein CASSSFRGETQYF.

This clone was recorded only once. The chain joins TRBV5-6 to TRBJ2-1, with D possibly TRBD1 on 6 matching bases. The germline CDR1 and CDR2 sequences are SGHDT and YYEEEE. The V end was cut by 4 bases, the J end by 2 bases, with 16 bases between. The CDR3 has 16 amino acids. The CDR3 protein is CASSGTGPYPYNEQFF. For the CDR3, the DNA is TGTGCCAGCAGCGGAACAGGGCCCTACCCCTACAATGAGCAGTTCTTC. Variable domain in full (rest from reference TRBV5-6 and TRBJ2-1): DAGVTQSPTHLIKTRGQQVTLRCSPKSGHDTVSWYQQALGQGPQFIFQYYEEEERQRGNFPDRFSGHQFPNYSSELNVNALLLGDSALYLCASSGTGPYPYNEQFFGPGTRLTVL.

The rearrangement links TRBV7-9 to TRBJ2-5; maybe TRBD2 (5 bases). Trimming cost V 1 base and J 7 bases, with 10 bases left between them. The CDR3 contains 13 residues. Germline V gene data show CDR1 as SEHNR and CDR2 as FQNEAQ (reference sequence). The CDR3 here is CASSLEAGRTQYF. The CDR3 coding sequence is TGTGCCAGCAGCTTAGAGGCGGGCCGGACCCAGTACTTC.

V and J are TRBV30 and TRBJ2-7; the D gene is possibly TRBD1 (6 bases). Germline lookup yields CDR1 GTSNPN and CDR2 SVGIG (reference sequence). V lost 7 bases and J 3 bases, leaving 10 bases between the germline ends. The CDR3 covers 11 residues. This CDR3 reads CAFTDSYEQYF. The CDR3, as DNA: TGTGCCTTCACGGACAGCTACGAGCAGTACTTC.

The chain links TRBV9 to TRBJ2-1; TRBD1 agrees at 9 bases. Germline V gene lookup returns CDR1 SGDLS and CDR2 YYNGEE. Trimming removed 0 bases from V and 3 bases from J; junction bases left unmatched: 4. CDR3 length: 16 amino acids. CDR3 DNA: TGTGCCAGCAGCGTAGTCGGGACAGGGATCTACAATGAGCAGTTCTTC. Encoded protein: CASSVVGTGIYNEQFF. Together with reference TRBV9 and TRBJ2-1, the CDR3 gives the full variable domain: DSGVTQTPKHLITATGQRVTLRCSPRSGDLSVYWYQQSLDQGLQFLIQYYNGEERAKGNILERFSAQQFPDLHSELNLSSLELGDSALYFCASSVVGTGIYNEQFFGPGTRLTVL.

This clone occurred once. The genes are TRBV18 and TRBJ2-5; 14 bases align to TRBD2. Per the germline V gene, CDR1 is KGHSH and CDR2 is LQKENI. The CDR3 has 16 residues. V trimming: 6 bases; J trimming: 5 bases; junction bases outside the gene matches: 8. This CDR3 reads CASSATSGRVGETQYF. The CDR3 DNA follows: TGTGCCAGCTCGGCGACTAGCGGGAGGGTTGGTGAGACCCAGTACTTC. The entire variable domain, with the rest obtained from reference TRBV18 and TRBJ2-5, is as follows: NAGVMQNPRHLVRRRGQEARLRCSPMKGHSHVYWYRQLPEEGLKFMVYLQKENIIDESGMPKERFSAEFPKEGPSILRIQQVVRGDSAAYFCASSATSGRVGETQYFGPGTRLLVL.

The rearrangement joins TRBV10-1 to TRBJ2-5, with D unclear. Trimming removed 0 bases from V and 0 bases from J, with 8 bases in between. The CDR3 consists of 15 residues. Per the germline V gene, CDR1 is WNHNN and CDR2 is SYGVQD (reference sequence). The CDR3 is CASSESRTYQETQYF. Here the CDR3 DNA reads TGCGCCAGCAGTGAGTCGAGAACGTACCAAGAGACCCAGTACTTC.

This sequence joins TRBV5-6 and TRBJ2-2; perhaps TRBD1 as D (5 bases). With 0 bases removed from V and 2 bases from J, the gap between germline ends came to 8 bases. CDR3 size: 15 residues. CDR1 and CDR2 from the germline V gene are SGHDT and YYEEEE. DNA for the CDR3: TGTGCCAGCAGCTTGGAGACAGCCAACACCGGGGAGCTGTTTTTT. This codes for CASSLETANTGELFF.

J is TRBJ2-7 and V is TRBV6-5; tentative D call: TRBD2 (6 bases). The CDR3 is made up of 13 amino acids. From germline, CDR1 is MNHEY and CDR2 SVGAGI. Deletions cut 6 bases from V and 5 bases from J, with 14 bases between. The CDR3 bases are TGTGCCAGCAGAGTGACTAGTCGCGACGAGCAGTACTTC. Its protein is CASRVTSRDEQYF.

The chain has TRBV5-4 and TRBJ2-5, with 13 positions matching TRBD2. CDR1 SGHNT and CDR2 YYREEE come from the germline V gene (reference sequence). Germline trimming cut 3 bases from V and 2 bases from J; bases unmatched to any gene: 4. This CDR3 has 16 residues. DNA for the CDR3: TGTGCCAGCAGCTGGGGGGGACTAGCGGGGCAAGAGACCCAGTACTTC. This sequence encodes CASSWGGLAGQETQYF.

The chain carries TRBV19 and TRBJ2-7; no clear D gene. The CDR3 contains 13 residues. V was clipped by 6 bases and J by 7 bases, with 16 bases between them. Germline lookup yields CDR1 LNHDA and CDR2 SQIVND (reference sequence). The CDR3 region has the DNA TGTGCCAGTAGCAGGTCAGAACTTCGGGAGCAGTACTTC. This translates into CASSRSELREQYF. Using reference TRBV19 and TRBJ2-7 for the parts outside the CDR3, the full variable domain is DGGITQSPKYLFRKEGQNVTLSCEQNLNHDAMYWYRQDPGQGLRLIYYSQIVNDFQKGDIAEGYSVSREKKESFPLTVTSAQKNPTAFYLCASSRSELREQYFGPGTRLTVT.

This chain links TRBV2 with TRBJ2-1; 9 nucleotides match TRBD2. The CDR3 consists of 14 residues. After removal of 8 bases from V and 5 bases from J, the junction contained 7 bases not matched to a gene. Per the germline V gene, CDR1 is SNHLY and CDR2 is FYNNEI. The CDR3 here is CASLGLAMNNEQFF. The DNA of the CDR3 is TGTGCCAGCTTAGGACTAGCGATGAACAATGAGCAGTTCTTC.

The gene calls are TRBV27 and TRBJ1-5; 8 bases are shared with TRBD1. Germline V gene data show CDR1 as MNHEY and CDR2 as SMNVEV (reference sequence). This CDR3 is built from 14 residues. The trim removed 5 bases at V and 7 bases at J, leaving 7 bases unmatched. CDR3 nucleotides: TGTGCCAGCAGTAACGCCGGGACAGGACAGCCCCAGCATTTT. Translated: CASSNAGTGQPQHF.

The chain carries TRBV28 and TRBJ2-3; 14 positions agree with TRBD2. CDR1 MDHEN and CDR2 SYDVKM come from the germline V gene. Losses at the gene ends were 7 bases for V and 1 base for J; bases not matched to a gene: 7. There are 17 residues in the CDR3. The CDR3 protein is CASTGTSGRMGTDTQYF. The CDR3 nucleotides are TGTGCCAGCACCGGGACTAGCGGGAGAATGGGCACAGATACGCAGTATTTT.

The gene calls are TRBV7-2 and TRBJ2-7, with D perhaps TRBD2 (6 bases). Trimming took 4 bases from V and 3 from J, leaving 13 bases between them. The CDR3 is made up of 14 amino acids. Germline CDR1 is SGHTA and CDR2 is FQGNSA. The CDR3 DNA follows: TGTGCCAGCAGCTCGGGGGTAGGGAACTACGAGCAGTACTTC. This codes for CASSSGVGNYEQYF.

The chain has TRBV5-6 and TRBJ2-5, with D unresolved. The CDR3 is 11 residues long. V was clipped by 2 bases and J by 5 bases, with 4 bases between them. The germline V gene has CDR1 SGHDT and CDR2 YYEEEE. The CDR3 region is CASSFSETQYF. In DNA form, the CDR3 reads TGTGCCAGCAGCTTTAGTGAGACCCAGTACTTC.

The chain employs TRBV5-1 and TRBJ2-7; 7 bases agree with TRBD2. The CDR3 runs 15 residues. Germline V gene data show CDR1 as SGHRS and CDR2 as YFSETQ. After removal of 3 bases from V and 6 bases from J, the junction contained 12 bases not matched to a gene. This CDR3 is CASSSGWGRAGEQYF. CDR3 bases: TGCGCCAGCAGCTCCGGGTGGGGGAGGGCCGGCGAGCAGTACTTC. Complete variable domain (other parts from reference TRBV5-1 and TRBJ2-7): KAGVTQTPRYLIKTRGQQVTLSCSPISGHRSVSWYQQTPGQGLQFLFEYFSETQRNKGNFPGRFSGRQFSNSRSEMNVSTLELGDSALYLCASSSGWGRAGEQYFGPGTRLTVT.

This sequence joins TRBV28 and TRBJ1-5; TRBD1 aligns across 8 bases. This CDR3 is built from 17 residues. V dropped 6 bases and J dropped 0; count of bases not matched to a gene: 10. Germline V gene lookup returns CDR1 MDHEN and CDR2 SYDVKM. CDR3 coding DNA: TGTGCCAGCAGCCGGGACAGGAGGGGGTTTAGCAATCAGCCCCAGCATTTT. Protein: CASSRDRRGFSNQPQHF.

The chain carries TRBV28 and TRBJ2-1; 7 nucleotides match TRBD1. CDR1 MDHEN and CDR2 SYDVKM come from the germline V gene. V gave up 6 bases and J gave up 2 bases; unmatched junction bases: 7. This CDR3 region has 15 residues. CDR3 in DNA: TGTGCCAGCAGCCGTACAGGGGTCACCTACAATGAGCAGTTCTTC. It encodes CASSRTGVTYNEQFF.

The CDR3 reads CASSRSTSQPQHF. In nucleotides, the CDR3 is TGCGCCAGCAGCCGATCTACGAGTCAGCCCCAGCATTTT. The chain couples TRBV4-1 to TRBJ1-5; no firm D call. Germline lookup yields CDR1 MGHRA and CDR2 YSYEKL. The ends were cut back, 4 bases at V and 6 bases at J, with 10 bases in the middle. This CDR3 is built from 13 residues.